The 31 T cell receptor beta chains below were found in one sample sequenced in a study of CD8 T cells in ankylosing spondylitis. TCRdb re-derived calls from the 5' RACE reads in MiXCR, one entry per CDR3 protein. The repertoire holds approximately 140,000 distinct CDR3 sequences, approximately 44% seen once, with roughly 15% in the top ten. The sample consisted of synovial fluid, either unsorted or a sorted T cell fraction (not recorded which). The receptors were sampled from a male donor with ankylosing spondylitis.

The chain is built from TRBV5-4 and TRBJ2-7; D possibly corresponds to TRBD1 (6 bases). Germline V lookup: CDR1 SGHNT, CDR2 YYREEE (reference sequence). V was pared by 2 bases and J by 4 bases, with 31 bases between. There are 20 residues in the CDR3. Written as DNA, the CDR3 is TGTGCCAGCAGCTTTGAGGTGGACAGCGGAACGAGAACATCCAGATACGAGCAGTACTTC. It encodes CASSFEVDSGTRTSRYEQYF.

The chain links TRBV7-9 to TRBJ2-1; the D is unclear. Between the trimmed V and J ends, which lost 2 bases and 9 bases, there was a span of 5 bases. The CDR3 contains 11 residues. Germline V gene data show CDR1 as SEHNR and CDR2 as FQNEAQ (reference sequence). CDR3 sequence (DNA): TGTGCCAGCAGCTTATGGAGTGAGCAGTTCTTC. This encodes CASSLWSEQFF. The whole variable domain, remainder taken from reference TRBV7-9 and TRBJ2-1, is DTGVSQNPRHKITKRGQNVTFRCDPISEHNRLYWYRQTLGQGPEFLTYFQNEAQLEKSRLLSDRFSAERPKGSFSTLEIQRTEQGDSAMYLCASSLWSEQFFGPGTRLTVL.

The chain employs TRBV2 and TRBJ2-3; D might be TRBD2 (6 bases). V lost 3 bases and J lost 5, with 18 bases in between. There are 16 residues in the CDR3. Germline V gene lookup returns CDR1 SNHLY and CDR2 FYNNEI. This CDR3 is CASSEGLAGLQDTQYF. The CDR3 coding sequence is TGTGCCAGCAGTGAGGGCTTGGCAGGACTACAAGATACGCAGTATTTT.

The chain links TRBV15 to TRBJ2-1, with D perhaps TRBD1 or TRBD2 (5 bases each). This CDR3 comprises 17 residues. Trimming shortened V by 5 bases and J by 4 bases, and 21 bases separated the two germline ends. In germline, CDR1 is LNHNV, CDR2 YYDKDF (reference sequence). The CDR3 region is CATSLRPGPTEYNEQFF. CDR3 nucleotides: TGTGCCACCAGCTTACGACCGGGGCCGACTGAATACAATGAGCAGTTCTTC.

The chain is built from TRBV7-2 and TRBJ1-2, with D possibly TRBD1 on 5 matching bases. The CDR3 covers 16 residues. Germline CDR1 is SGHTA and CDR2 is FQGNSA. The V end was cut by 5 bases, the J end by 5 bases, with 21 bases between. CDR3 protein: CASSAVGPSYHYGYTF. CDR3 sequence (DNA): TGTGCCAGCAGCGCCGTGGGGCCCTCTTACCATTATGGCTACACCTTC. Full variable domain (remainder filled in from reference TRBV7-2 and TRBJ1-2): GAGVSQSPSNKVTEKGKDVELRCDPISGHTALYWYRQSLGQGLEFLIYFQGNSAPDKSGLPSDRFSAERTGGSVSTLTIQRTQQEDSAVYLCASSAVGPSYHYGYTFGSGTRLTVV.

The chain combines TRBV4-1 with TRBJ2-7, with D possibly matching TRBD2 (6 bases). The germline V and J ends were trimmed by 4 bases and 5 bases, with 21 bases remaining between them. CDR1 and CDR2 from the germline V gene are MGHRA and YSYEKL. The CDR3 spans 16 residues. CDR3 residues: CASSPLENGGGNEQYF. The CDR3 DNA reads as TGCGCCAGCAGCCCCCTCGAGAACGGGGGAGGAAACGAGCAGTACTTC.

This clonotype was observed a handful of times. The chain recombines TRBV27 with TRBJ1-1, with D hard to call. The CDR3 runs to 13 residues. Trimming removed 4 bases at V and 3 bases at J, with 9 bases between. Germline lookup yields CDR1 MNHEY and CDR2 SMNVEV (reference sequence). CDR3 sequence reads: CASSSYGHTEAFF. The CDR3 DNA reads TGTGCCAGCAGTTCCTATGGGCACACTGAAGCTTTCTTT.

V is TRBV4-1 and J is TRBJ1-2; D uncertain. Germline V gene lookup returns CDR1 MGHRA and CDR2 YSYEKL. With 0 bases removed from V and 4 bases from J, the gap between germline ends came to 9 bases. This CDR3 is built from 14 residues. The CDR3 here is CASSQDPIPYGYTF. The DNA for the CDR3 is TGCGCCAGCAGCCAAGATCCTATCCCCTATGGCTACACCTTC.

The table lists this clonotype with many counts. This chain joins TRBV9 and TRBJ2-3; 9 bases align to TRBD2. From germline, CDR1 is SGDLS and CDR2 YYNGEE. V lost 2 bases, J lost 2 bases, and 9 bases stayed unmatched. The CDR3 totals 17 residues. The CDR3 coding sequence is TGTGCCAGCAGCGTCGGGCGACTAGCGGCCTCCACAGATACGCAGTATTTT. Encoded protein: CASSVGRLAASTDTQYF.

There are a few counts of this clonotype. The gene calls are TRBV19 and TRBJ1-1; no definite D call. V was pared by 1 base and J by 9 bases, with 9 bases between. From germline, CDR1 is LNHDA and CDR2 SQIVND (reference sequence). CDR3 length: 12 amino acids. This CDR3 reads CASSIGPNQAFF. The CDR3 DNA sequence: TGTGCCAGTAGTATAGGCCCCAACCAAGCTTTCTTT.

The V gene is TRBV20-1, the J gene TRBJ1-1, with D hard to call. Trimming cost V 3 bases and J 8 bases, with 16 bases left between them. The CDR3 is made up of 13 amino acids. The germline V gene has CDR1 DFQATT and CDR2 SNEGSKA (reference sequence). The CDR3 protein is CSASLREAGEAFF. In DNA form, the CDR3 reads TGCAGTGCTAGCTTGAGAGAGGCGGGGGAAGCTTTCTTT.

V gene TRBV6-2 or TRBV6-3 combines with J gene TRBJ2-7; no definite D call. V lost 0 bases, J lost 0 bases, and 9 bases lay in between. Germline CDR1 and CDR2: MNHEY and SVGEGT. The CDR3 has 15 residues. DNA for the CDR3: TGTGCCAGCAGTTACTCGGTCAGGTTCTCCTACGAGCAGTACTTC. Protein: CASSYSVRFSYEQYF.

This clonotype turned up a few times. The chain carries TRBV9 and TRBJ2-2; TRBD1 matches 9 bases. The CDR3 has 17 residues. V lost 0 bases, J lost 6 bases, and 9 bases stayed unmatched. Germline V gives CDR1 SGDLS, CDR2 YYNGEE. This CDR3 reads CASSVASRDRDAGELFF. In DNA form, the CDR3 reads TGTGCCAGCAGCGTAGCCTCCCGGGACAGGGATGCCGGGGAGCTGTTTTTT. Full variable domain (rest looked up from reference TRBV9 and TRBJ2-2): DSGVTQTPKHLITATGQRVTLRCSPRSGDLSVYWYQQSLDQGLQFLIQYYNGEERAKGNILERFSAQQFPDLHSELNLSSLELGDSALYFCASSVASRDRDAGELFFGEGSRLTVL.

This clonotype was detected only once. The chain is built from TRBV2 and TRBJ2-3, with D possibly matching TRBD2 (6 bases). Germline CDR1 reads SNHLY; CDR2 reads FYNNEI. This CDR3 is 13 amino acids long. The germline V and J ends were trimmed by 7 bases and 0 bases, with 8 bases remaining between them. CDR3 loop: CASTGLSTDTQYF. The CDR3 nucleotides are TGTGCCAGCACGGGACTTAGCACAGATACGCAGTATTTT.

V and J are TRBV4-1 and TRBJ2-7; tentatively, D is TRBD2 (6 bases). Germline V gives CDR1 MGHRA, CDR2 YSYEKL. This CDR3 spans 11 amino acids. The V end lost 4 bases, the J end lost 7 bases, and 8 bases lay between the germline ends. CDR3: CASSLGGEQYF. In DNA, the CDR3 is TGCGCCAGCAGCCTTGGGGGGGAGCAGTACTTC.

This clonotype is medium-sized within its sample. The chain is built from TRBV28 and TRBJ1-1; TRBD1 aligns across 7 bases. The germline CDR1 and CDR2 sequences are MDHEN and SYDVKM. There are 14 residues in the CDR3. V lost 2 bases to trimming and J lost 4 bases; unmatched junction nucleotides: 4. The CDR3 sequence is CASSLTGTVTEAFF. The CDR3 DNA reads TGTGCCAGCAGTTTAACGGGGACAGTCACTGAAGCTTTCTTT.

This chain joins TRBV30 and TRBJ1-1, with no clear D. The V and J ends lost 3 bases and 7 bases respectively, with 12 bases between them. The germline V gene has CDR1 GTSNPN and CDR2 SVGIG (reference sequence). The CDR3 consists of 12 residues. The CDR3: CAWRRSDGEAFF. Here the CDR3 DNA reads TGTGCCTGGAGGAGGTCCGATGGTGAAGCTTTCTTT.

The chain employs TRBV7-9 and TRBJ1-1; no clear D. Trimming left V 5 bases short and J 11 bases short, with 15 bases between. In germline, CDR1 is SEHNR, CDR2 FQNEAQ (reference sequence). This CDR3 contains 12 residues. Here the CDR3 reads CASSDYIGGAFF. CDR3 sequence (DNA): TGTGCCAGCAGCGATTATATCGGCGGGGCTTTCTTT.

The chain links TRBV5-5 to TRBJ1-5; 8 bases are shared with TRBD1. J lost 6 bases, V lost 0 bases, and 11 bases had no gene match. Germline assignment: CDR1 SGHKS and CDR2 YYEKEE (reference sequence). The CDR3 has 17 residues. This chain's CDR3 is CASSLDWQGAPSQPQHF. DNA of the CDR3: TGTGCCAGCAGCTTGGATTGGCAGGGGGCGCCGAGTCAGCCCCAGCATTTT.

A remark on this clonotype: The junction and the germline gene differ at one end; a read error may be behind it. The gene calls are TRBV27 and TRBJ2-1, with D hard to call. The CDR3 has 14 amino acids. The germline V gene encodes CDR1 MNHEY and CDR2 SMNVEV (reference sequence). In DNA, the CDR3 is TGTGCCAGCAATTTAGCATGGGGCTACAATGAGCAGTTCTTC. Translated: CASNLAWGYNEQFF.

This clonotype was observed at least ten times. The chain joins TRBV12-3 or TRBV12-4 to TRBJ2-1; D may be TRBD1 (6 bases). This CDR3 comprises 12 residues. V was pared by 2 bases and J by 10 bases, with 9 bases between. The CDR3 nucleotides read TGTGCCAGCAGTTTAATAGACAGGGAGCAGTTCTTC. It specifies CASSLIDREQFF.

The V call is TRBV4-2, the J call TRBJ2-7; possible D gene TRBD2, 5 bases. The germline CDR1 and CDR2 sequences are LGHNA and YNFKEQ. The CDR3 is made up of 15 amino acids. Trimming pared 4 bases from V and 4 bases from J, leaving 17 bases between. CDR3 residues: CASSPSRTSGYEQYF. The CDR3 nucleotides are TGTGCCAGCAGCCCCAGCCGGACTTCGGGGTACGAGCAGTACTTC.

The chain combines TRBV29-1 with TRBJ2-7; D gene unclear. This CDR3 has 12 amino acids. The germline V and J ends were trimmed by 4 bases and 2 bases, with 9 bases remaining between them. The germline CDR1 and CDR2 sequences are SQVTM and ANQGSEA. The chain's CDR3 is CSVGSATYEQYF. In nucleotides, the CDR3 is TGCAGCGTTGGGAGTGCAACCTACGAGCAGTACTTC.

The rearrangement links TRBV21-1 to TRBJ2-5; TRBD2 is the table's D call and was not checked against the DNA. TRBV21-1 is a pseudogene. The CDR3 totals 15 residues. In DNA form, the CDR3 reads TGTGCCAGCAGCAAAAAGGGACTAGCGGGAGAGACCCAGTACTTC. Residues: CASSKKGLAGETQYF.

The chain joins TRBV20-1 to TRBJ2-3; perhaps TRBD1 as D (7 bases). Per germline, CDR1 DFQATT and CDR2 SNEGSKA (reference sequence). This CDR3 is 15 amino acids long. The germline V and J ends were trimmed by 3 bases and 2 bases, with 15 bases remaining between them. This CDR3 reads CSARDDRDFTDTQYF. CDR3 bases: TGCAGTGCTAGGGATGACAGGGACTTCACAGATACGCAGTATTTT.

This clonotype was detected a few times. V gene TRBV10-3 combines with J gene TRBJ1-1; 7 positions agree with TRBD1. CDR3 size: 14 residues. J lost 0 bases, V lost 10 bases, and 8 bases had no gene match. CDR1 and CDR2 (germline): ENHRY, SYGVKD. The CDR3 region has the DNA TGTGCCACTCTACAGGGGATTATGAACACTGAAGCTTTCTTT. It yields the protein CATLQGIMNTEAFF.

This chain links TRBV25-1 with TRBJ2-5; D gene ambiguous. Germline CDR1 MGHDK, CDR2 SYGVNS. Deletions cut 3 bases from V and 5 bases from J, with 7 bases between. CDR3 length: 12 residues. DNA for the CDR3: TGTGCCAGCAGTGACCCGTTCGAGACCCAGTACTTC. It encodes CASSDPFETQYF.

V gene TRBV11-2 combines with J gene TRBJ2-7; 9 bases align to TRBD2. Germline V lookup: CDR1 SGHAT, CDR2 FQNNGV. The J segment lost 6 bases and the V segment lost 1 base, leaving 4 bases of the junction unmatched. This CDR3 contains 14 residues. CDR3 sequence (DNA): TGTGCCAGCAGCTTAGGCGGGGGGGCCCCCGAGCAGTACTTC. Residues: CASSLGGGAPEQYF.

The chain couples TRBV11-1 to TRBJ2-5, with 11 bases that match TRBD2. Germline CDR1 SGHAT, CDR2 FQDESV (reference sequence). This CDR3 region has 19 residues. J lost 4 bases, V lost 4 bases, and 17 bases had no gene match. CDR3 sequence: CASSYPGQGSGGARETQYF. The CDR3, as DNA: TGTGCCAGCAGCTATCCAGGACAGGGTAGCGGGGGGGCCCGAGAGACCCAGTACTTC.

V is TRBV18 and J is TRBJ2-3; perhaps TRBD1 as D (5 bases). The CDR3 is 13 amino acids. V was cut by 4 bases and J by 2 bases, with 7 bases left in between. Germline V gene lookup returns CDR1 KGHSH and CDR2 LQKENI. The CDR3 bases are TGTGCCAGCTCACGACAGCTCACAGATACGCAGTATTTT. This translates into CASSRQLTDTQYF.

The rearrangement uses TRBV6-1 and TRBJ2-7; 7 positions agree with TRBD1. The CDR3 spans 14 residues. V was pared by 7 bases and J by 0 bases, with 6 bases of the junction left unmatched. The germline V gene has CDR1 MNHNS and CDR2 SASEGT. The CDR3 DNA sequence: TGTGCCAGCACCACAGGGGTAGACTCCTACGAGCAGTACTTC. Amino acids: CASTTGVDSYEQYF.